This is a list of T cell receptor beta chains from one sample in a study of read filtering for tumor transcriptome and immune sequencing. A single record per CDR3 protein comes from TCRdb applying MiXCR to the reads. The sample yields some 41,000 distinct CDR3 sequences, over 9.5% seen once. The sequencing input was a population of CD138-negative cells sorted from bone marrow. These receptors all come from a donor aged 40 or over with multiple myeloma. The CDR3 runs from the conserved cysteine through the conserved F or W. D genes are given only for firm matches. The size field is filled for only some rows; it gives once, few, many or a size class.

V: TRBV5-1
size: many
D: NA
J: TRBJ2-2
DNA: TGCGCCAGCAGCGGCGAGTTTTTACCTGGGACCGGGGAGCTGTTTTTT
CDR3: CASSGEFLPGTGELFF

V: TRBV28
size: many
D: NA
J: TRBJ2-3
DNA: TGTGCCAGCAGTTTCGTCCGGGGACCCACAGATACGCAGTATTTT
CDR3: CASSFVRGPTDTQYF

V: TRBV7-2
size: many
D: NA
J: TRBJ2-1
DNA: TGTGCCAGCAGCTGGATCGGGACCTACAATGAGCAGTTCTTC
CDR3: CASSWIGTYNEQFF

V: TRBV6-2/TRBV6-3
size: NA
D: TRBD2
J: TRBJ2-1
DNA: TGTGCCAGCAGCCAAGAGGTAGCGGGGGCGAATGAGCAGTTCTTC
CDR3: CASSQEVAGANEQFF

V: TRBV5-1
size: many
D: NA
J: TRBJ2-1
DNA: TGCGCCAGCAGCTTGGCCGGTGGGGGAACCTACAATGAGCAGTTCTTC
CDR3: CASSLAGGGTYNEQFF

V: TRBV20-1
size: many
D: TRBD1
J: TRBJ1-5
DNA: TGCAGTGCTAGCTCGACAGGGGGAGATCAGCCCCAGCATTTT
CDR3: CSASSTGGDQPQHF

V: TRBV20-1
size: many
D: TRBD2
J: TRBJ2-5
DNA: TGCAGTGCGAAGCGGAGCGGGGGTGTACAAGAGACCCAGTACTTC
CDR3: CSAKRSGGVQETQYF

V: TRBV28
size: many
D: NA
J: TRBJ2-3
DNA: TGTGCCAGCGGGCTACGGGGGAGTATGTCGGATACGCAGTATTTT
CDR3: CASGLRGSMSDTQYF

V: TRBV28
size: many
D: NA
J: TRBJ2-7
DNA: TGTGCCAGCAGCTGGGGGACCTACGAGCAGTACTTC
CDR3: CASSWGTYEQYF

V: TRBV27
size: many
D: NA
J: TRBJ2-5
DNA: TGTGCCAGCAGCCAGGGGGGTCTTTACCAAGAGACCCAGTACTTC
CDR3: CASSQGGLYQETQYF

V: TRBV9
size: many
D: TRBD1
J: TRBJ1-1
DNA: TGTGCCAGCAGCCCTCCCGGACAGGGTAAGACTGAAGCTTTCTTT
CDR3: CASSPPGQGKTEAFF

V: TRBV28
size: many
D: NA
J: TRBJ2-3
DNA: TGTGCCAGCAGTTTCCAGGGGTCGAGCACAGATACGCAGTATTTT
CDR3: CASSFQGSSTDTQYF

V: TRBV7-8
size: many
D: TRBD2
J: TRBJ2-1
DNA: TGTGCCAGCAGCTCCCGACTAGCGGGGATCAAGGAGCAGTTCTTC
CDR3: CASSSRLAGIKEQFF

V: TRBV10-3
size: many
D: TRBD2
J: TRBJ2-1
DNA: TGTGCCATCAGTGACGGACTAGCGGGGGGTGAGTTCTTC
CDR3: CAISDGLAGGEFF

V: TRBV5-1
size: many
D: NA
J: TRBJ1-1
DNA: TGCGCCAGCAGCTATAGAACAGGGTATTGGAACACTGAAGCTTTCTTT
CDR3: CASSYRTGYWNTEAFF

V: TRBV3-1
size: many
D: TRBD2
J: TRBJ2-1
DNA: TGTGCCAGCAGTCCTACTAGCGGGACATACAATGAGCAGTTCTTC
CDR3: CASSPTSGTYNEQFF

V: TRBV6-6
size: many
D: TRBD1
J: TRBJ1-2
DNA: TGTGCCAGCACCCGCAGGGGGCGAGAGTGGGATGGCCACACCTTC
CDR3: CASTRRGREWDGHTF

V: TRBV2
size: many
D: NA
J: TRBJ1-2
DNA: TGTGCCAGCACCGAGGAGTATGGCTACACCTTC
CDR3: CASTEEYGYTF

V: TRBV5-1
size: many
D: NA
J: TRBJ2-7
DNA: TGCGCCAGCAGCTTGGGCCCGGCAGGCTCCTCCTACGAGCAGTACTTC
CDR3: CASSLGPAGSSYEQYF

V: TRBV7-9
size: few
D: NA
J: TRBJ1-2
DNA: TGTGCCAGCAGCTTAGGCATGAGGGGCCCGAAGCGAGGCTACACCTTC
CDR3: CASSLGMRGPKRGYTF

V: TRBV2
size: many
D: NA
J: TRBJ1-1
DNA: TGTGCCAGCAGTGAAGCGGGGGGCACTGAAGCTTTCTTT
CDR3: CASSEAGGTEAFF

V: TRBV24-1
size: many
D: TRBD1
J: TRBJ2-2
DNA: TGTGCCACCAGTGATTCCGGGACAGCGACCGGGGAGCTGTTTTTT
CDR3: CATSDSGTATGELFF